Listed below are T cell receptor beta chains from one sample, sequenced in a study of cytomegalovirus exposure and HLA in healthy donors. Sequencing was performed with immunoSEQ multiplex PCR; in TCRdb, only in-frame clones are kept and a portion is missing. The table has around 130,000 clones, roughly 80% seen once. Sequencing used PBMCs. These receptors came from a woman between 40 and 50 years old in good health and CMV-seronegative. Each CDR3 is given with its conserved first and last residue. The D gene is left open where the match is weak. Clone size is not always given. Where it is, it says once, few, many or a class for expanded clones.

CDR3: CASSRAGLYYEQYF
DNA: TGTGCCAGCAGCCGAGCGGGACTCTACTACGAGCAGTACTTC
J: TRBJ2-7
V: TRBV7-8
D: TRBD2
size: .

CDR3: CASSRTSGRGSYNEQFF
DNA: TGTGCCAGCAGCCGGACTAGCGGGAGGGGCTCCTACAATGAGCAGTTCTTC
J: TRBJ2-1
V: TRBV5-4
D: TRBD2
size: .

CDR3: CSVVRGTGDTEAFF
DNA: TGCAGCGTTGTTCGGGGGACGGGGGACACTGAAGCTTTCTTT
J: TRBJ1-1
V: TRBV29-1
D: .
size: .

CDR3: CASSVSRDSQETQYF
DNA: TGTGCCAGCAGTGTTTCCCGGGACAGTCAAGAGACCCAGTACTTC
J: TRBJ2-5
V: TRBV6-4
D: TRBD1
size: .

CDR3: CASSEGITGVSSPLHF
DNA: TGTGCCAGCAGTGAAGGCATAACAGGGGTAAGCTCACCCCTCCACTTT
J: TRBJ1-6
V: TRBV6-1
D: TRBD1
size: .

CDR3: CASSRRQGGVAEAFF
DNA: TGTGCCAGTAGTCGCCGACAGGGCGGAGTGGCTGAAGCTTTCTTT
J: TRBJ1-1
V: TRBV19
D: TRBD1
size: .

CDR3: CASSETSPGTDTQYF
DNA: TGTGCCAGCAGTGAAACTAGCCCGGGCACAGATACGCAGTATTTT
J: TRBJ2-3
V: TRBV2
D: .
size: once

CDR3: CASSLSPAYEQYF
DNA: TGTGCCAGCAGCTTGAGCCCCGCCTACGAGCAGTACTTC
J: TRBJ2-7
V: TRBV5-5
D: .
size: few

CDR3: CASSMGTSGLSSYEQYF
DNA: TGTGCCAGTAGTATGGGGACTAGCGGGCTAAGCTCCTACGAGCAGTACTTC
J: TRBJ2-7
V: TRBV19
D: TRBD2
size: .

CDR3: CASGKTGGGNTIYF
DNA: TGTGCCAGCGGAAAAACAGGGGGTGGAAACACCATATATTTT
J: TRBJ1-3
V: TRBV6-5
D: TRBD1
size: few

CDR3: CASSIGRGQRNYGYTF
DNA: TGTGCCAGTAGTATAGGGCGAGGACAGCGAAACTATGGCTACACCTTC
J: TRBJ1-2
V: TRBV19
D: .
size: .

CDR3: CASSHQLYRTGETGEKLFF
DNA: TGCGCCAGCAGCCATCAACTATACCGGACAGGGGAGACAGGAGAAAAACTGTTTTTT
J: TRBJ1-4
V: TRBV4-1
D: TRBD1
size: few

CDR3: CASSLLAGGRGTGELFF
DNA: TGTGCCAGCAGCTTACTAGCGGGAGGCCGGGGCACCGGGGAGCTGTTTTTT
J: TRBJ2-2
V: TRBV11-3
D: TRBD2
size: .

CDR3: CASSLTGGGTEAFF
DNA: TGTGCCAGCAGCTTGACAGGGGGCGGTACTGAAGCTTTCTTT
J: TRBJ1-1
V: TRBV11-2
D: TRBD1
size: few

CDR3: CASSLRGDQFF
DNA: TGTGCCAGCAGCTTACGGGGTGACCAGTTCTTC
J: TRBJ2-1
V: TRBV27
D: .
size: .

CDR3: CASSLVRTGEGYTIYF
DNA: TGTGCCAGCAGCTTAGTCAGGACAGGGGAAGGGTACACCATATATTTT
J: TRBJ1-3
V: TRBV7-8
D: TRBD1
size: .

CDR3: CASSSGQGELFF
DNA: TGTGCCAGCAGCTCAGGACAGGGTGAGCTGTTTTTT
J: TRBJ1-4
V: TRBV7-9
D: TRBD1
size: .

CDR3: CASSDSSSGGGNNEQFF
DNA: TGTGCCAGCAGTGACTCGTCTAGCGGGGGGGGAAACAATGAGCAGTTCTTC
J: TRBJ2-1
V: TRBV6-4
D: TRBD2
size: .

CDR3: CASSYASGGYEQYF
DNA: TGTGCCAGCAGCTATGCTAGCGGGGGTTACGAGCAGTACTTC
J: TRBJ2-7
V: TRBV11-1
D: TRBD2
size: .

CDR3: CASSLPGQGHSPLHF
DNA: TGTGCCAGTAGCTTACCGGGACAGGGACATTCACCCCTCCACTTT
J: TRBJ1-6
V: TRBV19
D: TRBD1
size: few

CDR3: CASSLKLNNEQFF
DNA: TGTGCCAGCAGCTTAAAGCTGAACAATGAGCAGTTCTTC
J: TRBJ2-1
V: TRBV11-1
D: .
size: .

CDR3: CASSISDRRNTEAFF
DNA: TGTGCCAGTAGTATCTCGGACAGGCGGAACACTGAAGCTTTCTTT
J: TRBJ1-1
V: TRBV19
D: TRBD1
size: once

CDR3: CASSPQGDSGYF
DNA: TGTGCCAGCTCACCACAAGGGGACAGTGGGTATTTT
J: TRBJ2-3
V: TRBV18
D: TRBD1
size: once

CDR3: CASSPESVPTGYTF
DNA: TGTGCCAGCAGCCCGGAGTCGGTTCCTACGGGCTACACCTTC
J: TRBJ1-2
V: TRBV7-9
D: .
size: .

CDR3: CASSVTDHNQPQHF
DNA: TGTGCCAGCAGCGTCACAGATCACAATCAGCCCCAGCATTTT
J: TRBJ1-5
V: TRBV7-8
D: .
size: .

CDR3: CASSQAGRNSNQPQHF
DNA: TGTGCCAGCAGCCAAGCCGGCAGGAATAGCAATCAGCCCCAGCATTTT
J: TRBJ1-5
V: TRBV4-2
D: .
size: .

CDR3: CASSLGDRGSYGYTF
DNA: TGTGCCAGCAGCTTAGGGGACAGGGGGAGCTATGGCTACACCTTC
J: TRBJ1-2
V: TRBV7-9
D: TRBD1
size: once

CDR3: CASSYPGRGTEAFF
DNA: TGTGCCAGCAGTTACCCCGGGAGGGGGACTGAAGCTTTCTTT
J: TRBJ1-1
V: TRBV6-6
D: .
size: few

CDR3: CASILDSNTGELFF
DNA: TGTGCCAGCATCTTGGACTCTAACACCGGGGAGCTGTTTTTT
J: TRBJ2-2
V: TRBV2
D: .
size: few

CDR3: CASSLQGGEYGYTF
DNA: TGCGCCAGCAGCTTGCAGGGGGGTGAATATGGCTACACCTTC
J: TRBJ1-2
V: TRBV5-1
D: TRBD1
size: .